Listed below are T cell receptor beta chains from one sample, sequenced in a study of persistence of HIV-infected CD4 T cells. No antigen has been identified for these receptors. The repertoire was sequenced with immunoSEQ multiplex PCR; TCRdb's copy has only in-frame clones and lacks some. This sample has 25,000 to 35,000 clones, with around 80% found just once. Sequencing used CD4+ T cells sorted from PBMCs after approximately 20-hour stimulation, obtained from a patient who received antiretroviral therapy. These TCRs come from an adult man with HIV who was CMV-seropositive. The CDR3 runs from the conserved cysteine through the conserved F or W. A D gene is named only where the DNA matches it firmly. Not every row has a clone size; where given, it reads once, few, many or a size class.

16	-	TRBJ1-3	-	TRBV7-9	CASSLALRGAGNTIYF	TGTGCCAGCAGCTTAGCGCTGAGGGGTGCTGGAAACACCATATATTTT
17	TRBD2	TRBJ2-4	-	TRBV28	CASSFLAGGRMENIQYF	TGTGCCAGCAGTTTCCTGGCGGGGGGGCGGATGGAAAACATTCAGTACTTC
16	TRBD2	TRBJ2-7	-	TRBV28	CASSPSGLAGGYEQYF	TGTGCCAGCAGTCCCTCGGGACTAGCGGGGGGCTACGAGCAGTACTTC
12	-	TRBJ1-2	-	TRBV7-9	CASSLSTEAYTF	TGTGCCAGCAGCCTCTCGACAGAGGCCTACACCTTC
16	-	TRBJ1-2	-	TRBV7-5	CARSRKTGTVGYGYTF	TGTGCCAGAAGCCGTAAAACCGGGACAGTGGGCTATGGCTACACCTTC
13	-	TRBJ2-7	once	TRBV9	CASSPQTEYEQYF	TGTGCCAGCAGCCCCCAGACAGAGTACGAGCAGTACTTC
13	-	TRBJ2-5	-	TRBV7-3	CASSLGSQETQYF	TGTGCCAGCAGCTTAGGGAGTCAAGAGACCCAGTACTTC
13	-	TRBJ1-1	-	TRBV14	CASSTDMRTEAFF	TGTGCCAGCAGCACGGACATGAGGACTGAAGCTTTCTTT
15	-	TRBJ2-4	-	TRBV10-1	CASSESRGAKNIQYF	TGCGCCAGCAGTGAGTCTCGCGGGGCCAAAAACATTCAGTACTTC
14	TRBD1	TRBJ1-6	-	TRBV3-1/TRBV3-2	CASSNSRGDSPLHF	TGTGCCAGCAGTAATTCCAGGGGGGATTCACCCCTCCACTTT
16	TRBD2	TRBJ2-1	-	TRBV5-1	CASSLAPTSGYNEQFF	TGCGCCAGCAGCTTGGCCCCGACTAGCGGCTACAATGAGCAGTTCTTC
15	-	TRBJ1-2	few	TRBV9	CASSPTGGFEGGYTF	TGTGCCAGCAGCCCTACCGGAGGATTCGAAGGTGGCTACACCTTC
15	TRBD1	TRBJ2-1	-	TRBV28	CASSTSGTGLDEQFF	TGTGCCAGCAGTACAAGCGGGACAGGGTTGGATGAGCAGTTCTTC
14	TRBD2	TRBJ2-3	-	TRBV5-1	CASSFSGFTDTQYF	TGCGCCAGCAGCTTTAGCGGGTTCACAGATACGCAGTATTTT
14	-	TRBJ1-2	-	TRBV9	CASSADTLNYGYTF	TGTGCCAGCAGCGCGGACACCCTGAACTATGGCTACACCTTC
15	-	TRBJ2-3	-	TRBV5-1	CASSLFRGPTDTQYF	TGCGCCAGCAGCTTATTTAGGGGTCCCACAGATACGCAGTATTTT
16	-	TRBJ2-7	-	TRBV10-3	CAISGRTGTISYEQYF	TGTGCCATCAGTGGTAGAACAGGGACAATCTCCTACGAGCAGTACTTC
14	-	TRBJ1-3	-	TRBV18	CASSPPDSGNTIYF	TGTGCCAGCTCACCGCCAGACTCTGGAAACACCATATATTTT
14	-	TRBJ2-4	-	TRBV5-1	CASSVDGAKNIQYF	TGCGCCAGCAGTGTGGATGGGGCCAAAAACATTCAGTACTTC
12	TRBD2	TRBJ2-1	-	TRBV2	CASRLAGYEQFF	TGTGCCAGCAGGCTAGCGGGGTATGAGCAGTTCTTC
15	-	TRBJ2-7	-	TRBV9	CASSVGANSAFEQYF	TGTGCCAGCAGCGTAGGAGCCAACTCGGCTTTCGAGCAGTACTTC
20	TRBD2	TRBJ2-3	-	TRBV2	CASSLTPLAGGGGLPDTQYF	TGTGCCAGCAGTCTTACCCCTCTAGCGGGGGGCGGGGGGCTCCCAGATACGCAGTATTTT
13	TRBD1	TRBJ1-1	once	TRBV14	CASSQRQGPEAFF	TGTGCCAGCAGCCAACGACAGGGCCCTGAAGCTTTCTTT
15	TRBD1	TRBJ1-5	few	TRBV19	CASIPGTGGRQPQHF	TGTGCCAGTATCCCCGGGACAGGGGGCAGGCAGCCCCAGCATTTT
14	-	TRBJ1-2	-	TRBV3-1/TRBV3-2	CASSQAGRFYGYTF	TGTGCCAGCAGCCAGGCCGGACGGTTCTATGGCTACACCTTC
13	-	TRBJ2-5	-	TRBV6-5	CASREGAIWAQYF	TGTGCCAGCAGGGAGGGGGCGATTTGGGCCCAGTACTTC
12	-	TRBJ1-2	-	TRBV28	CASSKWGYGYTF	TGTGCCAGCAGTAAATGGGGGTATGGCTACACCTTC
14	TRBD1	TRBJ1-2	-	TRBV5-1	CASSLDQGARGYTF	TGCGCCAGCAGCTTGGACCAGGGGGCGCGTGGCTACACCTTC
11	-	TRBJ2-7	-	TRBV2	CASQQVGEQYF	TGTGCCAGCCAACAGGTAGGGGAGCAGTACTTC
14	-	TRBJ2-7	once	TRBV18	CASSPPGNGYEQYF	TGTGCCAGCTCACCACCGGGAAACGGTTACGAGCAGTACTTC
11	-	TRBJ1-1	-	TRBV10-2	CASSDRTEAFF	TGCGCCAGCAGTGATCGCACTGAAGCTTTCTTT
11	-	TRBJ2-7	-	TRBV5-1	CASSINYEQYF	TGCGCCAGCAGCATCAATTACGAGCAGTACTTC
13	-	TRBJ1-5	-	TRBV2	CASSRQNNQPQHF	TGTGCCAGCAGTCGACAGAACAATCAGCCCCAGCATTTT
16	-	TRBJ1-5	once	TRBV3-1/TRBV3-2	CASSQDLPVWDQPQHF	TGTGCCAGCAGCCAAGATCTTCCAGTTTGGGATCAGCCCCAGCATTTT
16	-	TRBJ1-1	-	TRBV28	CASSSPGASKYTEAFF	TGTGCCAGCAGTTCGCCCGGGGCAAGTAAGTACACTGAAGCTTTCTTT
16	TRBD1	TRBJ2-1	-	TRBV18	CASSKRTGEVGNEQFF	TGTGCCAGCTCAAAACGAACAGGGGAAGTCGGCAATGAGCAGTTCTTC
14	-	TRBJ2-5	-	TRBV6-1	CASSEVGLRETQYF	TGTGCCAGCAGTGAGGTGGGGCTGAGGGAGACCCAGTACTTC
15	TRBD1	TRBJ2-5	-	TRBV7-7	CASSLDRGPQETQYF	TGTGCCAGCAGCTTGGACAGGGGGCCCCAAGAGACCCAGTACTTC
14	-	TRBJ1-1	once	TRBV7-2	CASSPQGLNTEAFF	TGTGCCAGCAGCCCACAGGGTTTGAACACTGAAGCTTTCTTT
20	TRBD2	TRBJ2-2	-	TRBV9	CASSGYPGTSGGDNTGELFF	TGTGCCAGCAGCGGTTACCCCGGGACTAGCGGGGGGGATAACACCGGGGAGCTGTTTTTT
14	-	TRBJ1-1	-	TRBV5-1	CASSFSITGTEAFF	TGCGCCAGCAGCTTTTCTATAACAGGGACTGAAGCTTTCTTT
13	-	TRBJ2-2	once	TRBV14	CASSRDLTGELFF	TGTGCCAGCAGCCGAGACCTCACCGGGGAGCTGTTTTTT
12	TRBD2	TRBJ2-2	once	TRBV6-2/TRBV6-3	CASSRGGGELFF	TGTGCCAGCAGTCGGGGGGGCGGGGAGCTGTTTTTT
16	TRBD1	TRBJ2-7	-	TRBV3-1/TRBV3-2	CASSHSGTGIVGEQYF	TGTGCCAGCAGCCACTCCGGGACAGGGATTGTTGGCGAGCAGTACTTC
15	-	TRBJ2-3	-	TRBV7-3	CASSPNGRSTDTQYF	TGTGCCAGCAGCCCAAACGGTCGTAGCACAGATACGCAGTATTTT
14	TRBD2	TRBJ2-1	-	TRBV9	CASSRLAGENEQFF	TGTGCCAGCAGCCGACTAGCGGGGGAAAATGAGCAGTTCTTC
14	-	TRBJ2-7	few	TRBV5-1	CASSPPGVGYEQYF	TGCGCCAGCAGCCCCCCGGGCGTAGGCTACGAGCAGTACTTC